The sequence of this T cell receptor beta chain was determined in a study of cytomegalovirus exposure and HLA in healthy donors. Use of 60 Vbeta and 13 Jbeta primers characterized the PCR. Method: immunoSEQ multiplex PCR; TCRdb's copy keeps in-frame clones and lacks some. The profile shows 100,000 to 150,000 clones, approximately 74% of them singletons. A remark on this clone: Its antigen is currently unknown.

General study findings and limits: From TCR beta sequences, most subjects' HLA-A and HLA-B alleles were reportedly predicted accurately.

Germline V gene sequence: CDR1 SGHAT, CDR2 FQNNGV. The trim removed 5 bases at V and 2 bases at J, leaving 8 bases unmatched. The CDR3 contains 15 residues. The clonotype was recovered from a male donor in good health and CMV-seronegative. The chain recombines TRBV11-2 with TRBJ2-7; 8 bases match TRBD1. Sample: PBMCs. CDR3 residues: CASSGAGGWTYEQYF. In DNA form, the CDR3 reads TGTGCCAGCAGCGGCGCAGGGGGCTGGACCTACGAGCAGTACTTC.